Presented here are 24 T cell receptor beta chains from one specimen sequenced in a study of T cells after yellow fever vaccination. Using its own MiXCR run on the 5' RACE reads, TCRdb lists one record per CDR3 protein. The sample consists of 500,000 to 650,000 distinct CDR3 sequences, roughly 13% of them appearing once. Sequences were derived from PBMCs, sampled on the day of the yellow fever booster vaccination. The receptors stem from a man younger than 45 who received the YFV17D yellow fever vaccine.

J is TRBJ2-7 and V is TRBV20-1; 12 nucleotides agree with TRBD2. Germline V gene sequence: CDR1 DFQATT, CDR2 SNEGSKA (reference sequence). CDR3 length: 14 residues. V lost 3 bases and J lost 7; bases outside the gene matches: 7. The CDR3 sequence is CSASLAGGWGEQYF. As DNA, the CDR3 is TGCAGTGCTAGTCTAGCGGGAGGGTGGGGGGAGCAGTACTTC.

The rearrangement links TRBV6-2 or TRBV6-3 to TRBJ2-5, with 8 bases fitting TRBD2. V was clipped by 4 bases and J by 2 bases; unmatched bases: 6. The germline gives CDR1 MNHEY, CDR2 SVGEGT. The CDR3 sequence is 15 residues long. CDR3 DNA: TGTGCCAGCAGTTTTTCTAGCGGGTTGCAAGAGACCCAGTACTTC. This translates into CASSFSSGLQETQYF.

The sample holds many counts of this clonotype. The chain uses TRBV29-1 and TRBJ1-2, with D perhaps matching TRBD1 (6 bases). The germline V gene encodes CDR1 SQVTM and CDR2 ANQGSEA. V was shortened by 6 bases and J by 2 bases, with 16 bases between the two germline ends. The CDR3 spans 14 residues. Here the CDR3 reads CSVPQGQRNYGYTF. CDR3 in DNA: TGCAGCGTCCCTCAGGGGCAACGAAACTATGGCTACACCTTC.

The V gene is TRBV12-3 or TRBV12-4, the J gene TRBJ1-2; no firm D call. The CDR3 is made up of 15 amino acids. V dropped 1 base and J dropped 4 bases, with 13 bases sitting between them. The CDR3 coding sequence is TGTGCCAGCAGTTTAGGGCAGATTAAATTCTATGGCTACACCTTC. Amino acid sequence: CASSLGQIKFYGYTF.

This chain joins TRBV5-4 and TRBJ2-5; TRBD2 aligns across 13 bases. V gave up 3 bases and J gave up 5 bases; unmatched junction bases: 1. From germline, CDR1 is SGHNT and CDR2 YYREEE (reference sequence). The CDR3 runs to 14 residues. CDR3 nucleotides: TGTGCCAGCAGCTGGACTAGCGGGAGTGAGACCCAGTACTTC. Translating it yields CASSWTSGSETQYF.

V is TRBV20-1 and J is TRBJ2-5; TRBD2 matches 8 bases. In germline, CDR1 is DFQATT, CDR2 SNEGSKA (reference sequence). This CDR3 region has 13 residues. V dropped 0 bases and J dropped 9; count of bases not matched to a gene: 6. The CDR3 DNA reads as TGCAGTGCTAGAGATTGGACTAGCCTTGCCCAGTACTTC. It translates to CSARDWTSLAQYF.

This clonotype was seen at least ten times. V usage is TRBV6-1 and J usage is TRBJ2-5, with no clear D. This CDR3 contains 13 residues. The V end lost 2 bases, the J end lost 4 bases, and 8 bases lay between the germline ends. Germline lookup yields CDR1 MNHNS and CDR2 SASEGT. The CDR3 DNA reads as TGTGCCAGCAGTGAAAGGCACCCAGAGACCCAGTACTTC. This gives the protein CASSERHPETQYF.

The genes are TRBV7-8 and TRBJ1-4; 7 bases map to TRBD1. V shed 6 bases, J shed 8 bases, and the junction held 12 bases outside the gene matches. The CDR3 totals 15 residues. Germline loops: CDR1 SGHVS, CDR2 FQNEAQ. In DNA form, the CDR3 reads TGTGCCAGCAGATTTAACAGGGGAAGGGACGAAAAACTGTTTTTT. Encoded protein: CASRFNRGRDEKLFF. Full variable domain (outside the CDR3, taken from reference TRBV7-8 and TRBJ1-4): GAGVSQSPRYKVAKRGQDVALRCDPISGHVSLFWYQQALGQGPEFLTYFQNEAQLDKSGLPSDRFFAERPEGSVSTLKIQRTQQEDSAVYLCASRFNRGRDEKLFFGSGTQLSVL.

The chain links TRBV7-9 to TRBJ2-3, with D perhaps matching TRBD2 (5 bases). The V gene's germline CDR1 is SEHNR and CDR2 FQNEAQ (reference sequence). The V and J ends lost 3 bases and 2 bases respectively, with 12 bases between them. The CDR3 contains 15 residues. CDR3 DNA sequence: TGTGCCAGCAGCTTCTACACGGGATTCACAGATACGCAGTATTTT. It codes for CASSFYTGFTDTQYF.

There are a few counts of this clonotype. V gene TRBV12-3 or TRBV12-4 combines with J gene TRBJ1-5; the D is unclear. V lost 1 base, J lost 6 bases, and 10 bases lay in between. The CDR3 is made up of 14 amino acids. CDR3 sequence: CASSLEGIFQPQHF. For the CDR3, the DNA is TGTGCCAGCAGTTTAGAAGGGATTTTTCAGCCCCAGCATTTT.

The chain recombines TRBV7-2 with TRBJ2-5; no clear D gene. The CDR3 sequence is 13 residues long. Between the trimmed V and J ends, which lost 1 base and 5 bases, there was a span of 8 bases. From germline, CDR1 is SGHTA and CDR2 FQGNSA. This chain's CDR3 is CASSLGVVETQYF. The CDR3 region has the DNA TGTGCCAGCAGCTTAGGGGTGGTGGAGACCCAGTACTTC.

CDR3 sequence: CASSLEGIVPNHGYTF. The CDR3 DNA sequence: TGTGCCAGCAGTTTAGAAGGTATAGTTCCCAACCACGGCTACACCTTC. This chain joins TRBV28 and TRBJ1-2; D is undetermined. The CDR3 spans 16 residues. Trimming stripped 2 bases from V and 8 bases from J, with 21 bases between. Germline V gene lookup returns CDR1 MDHEN and CDR2 SYDVKM.

On this clonotype itself: The junction does not match germline at one end; this may be a read error. The gene calls are TRBV6-1 and TRBJ2-5; D is ambiguous. The CDR3 consists of 13 residues. Germline values: CDR1 MNHNS, CDR2 SASEGT. For the CDR3, the DNA is TGTGTCAGCATGGGTTCACTCCGGGAGACCCAGTACTTC. The encoded protein is CVSMGSLRETQYF.

V gene TRBV28 combines with J gene TRBJ2-7; perhaps TRBD2 as D (6 bases). The germline V gene has CDR1 MDHEN and CDR2 SYDVKM. Between the trimmed V and J ends, which lost 5 bases and 1 base, there was a span of 15 bases. This CDR3 has 15 amino acids. The CDR3 is CASSVSGLYSYEQYF. The CDR3 DNA reads as TGTGCCAGCAGTGTGTCGGGACTCTATTCCTACGAGCAGTACTTC.

This clonotype was picked up many times. This rearrangement joins TRBV7-2 to TRBJ2-5; D call uncertain. The CDR3 loop spans 14 amino acids. Germline V gives CDR1 SGHTA, CDR2 FQGNSA. The ends were cut back, 1 base at V and 4 bases at J, with 10 bases in the middle. CDR3 DNA sequence: TGTGCCAGCAGCTTAGACTCGCGGAGAGAGACCCAGTACTTC. Amino acid sequence: CASSLDSRRETQYF.

V gene TRBV7-2 combines with J gene TRBJ2-1; 7 nucleotides agree with TRBD1. This CDR3 contains 13 residues. V shed 3 bases, J shed 10 bases, and the junction held 6 bases outside the gene matches. Germline values: CDR1 SGHTA, CDR2 FQGNSA. The CDR3 coding sequence is TGTGCCAGCAGCTTTATGATAGGGGGCGAGCAGTTCTTC. This sequence encodes CASSFMIGGEQFF.

CDR3 coding DNA: TGCAGCGTTAGAGCTTGGGGCCCCAGCTCCTACGAGCAGTACTTC. It specifies CSVRAWGPSSYEQYF. The rearrangement joins TRBV29-1 to TRBJ2-7; TRBD1 might be the D (5 bases). The V end lost 5 bases, the J end lost 0 bases, and 17 bases lay between the germline ends. The CDR3 is made up of 15 amino acids. Germline V CDR1 and CDR2: SQVTM, ANQGSEA.

In its sample, this clonotype was seen once. The chain employs TRBV20-1 and TRBJ2-1; 9 bases align to TRBD1. The ends lost 6 bases at V and 4 bases at J; junction bases unmatched: 19. Germline-derived CDR1 and CDR2 are DFQATT and SNEGSKA (reference sequence). This CDR3 is built from 18 residues. CDR3 sequence reads: CSAPDLGGTGQGYNEQFF. The CDR3 DNA reads TGCAGTGCACCAGACCTCGGGGGCACGGGACAGGGATACAATGAGCAGTTCTTC.

This clonotype has just a few counts. The chain joins TRBV7-8 to TRBJ2-7; D tentatively reads TRBD1 or TRBD2 (5 bases each). The CDR3 length is 15 residues. The germline V and J ends were trimmed by 1 base and 2 bases, with 12 bases remaining between them. Germline lookup yields CDR1 SGHVS and CDR2 FQNEAQ. CDR3 in DNA: TGTGCCAGCAGCTTAGAGGCAGGGACGCCCTACGAGCAGTACTTC. Translated: CASSLEAGTPYEQYF. Combining the CDR3 with reference TRBV7-8 and TRBJ2-7 gives the whole variable domain GAGVSQSPRYKVAKRGQDVALRCDPISGHVSLFWYQQALGQGPEFLTYFQNEAQLDKSGLPSDRFFAERPEGSVSTLKIQRTQQEDSAVYLCASSLEAGTPYEQYFGPGTRLTVT.

Only a few counts were recorded for this clonotype. The chain carries TRBV6-2 or TRBV6-3 and TRBJ2-4; D uncertain. In germline, CDR1 is MNHEY, CDR2 SVGEGT. This CDR3 region has 14 residues. Trimming removed 6 bases from V and 3 bases from J, with 12 bases in between. This CDR3 reads CASRTLIGKNIQYF. DNA of the CDR3: TGTGCCAGCAGGACCTTAATTGGCAAAAACATTCAGTACTTC.

This clonotype was seen only a few times. This chain links TRBV4-2 with TRBJ1-4, with D uncertain. V was trimmed by 2 bases and J by 6 bases, leaving 19 bases between them. Germline CDR1 reads LGHNA; CDR2 reads YNFKEQ. The CDR3 contains 17 residues. The CDR3 is CASSQSLRVGGDEKLFF. Written as DNA, the CDR3 is TGTGCCAGCAGCCAATCCCTGCGTGTGGGTGGAGATGAAAAACTGTTTTTT.

This clonotype has just a few counts. This rearrangement joins TRBV9 to TRBJ2-1, with D perhaps TRBD1 (5 bases). Germline V gives CDR1 SGDLS, CDR2 YYNGEE. There are 14 residues in the CDR3. V was cut by 0 bases and J by 3 bases, with 7 bases left in between. DNA for the CDR3: TGTGCCAGCAGCGTAGGACAGAACTACAATGAGCAGTTCTTC. As protein: CASSVGQNYNEQFF.

This clonotype was detected only a few times. The gene calls are TRBV6-6 and TRBJ2-5, with 7 bases that match TRBD2. Unmatched junction bases numbered 10, after V lost 9 bases and J lost 9 bases. The CDR3 is 12 residues long. CDR1 MNHNY and CDR2 SVGAGI come from the germline V gene (reference sequence). CDR3 coding DNA: TGTGCCAGTTCCGGGGCCCGGGAGGCCCAGTACTTC. As protein: CASSGAREAQYF.

The V and J genes are TRBV12-3 or TRBV12-4 and TRBJ2-1; TRBD1 is a possible D gene (5 bases). V lost 4 bases and J 3 bases, leaving 13 bases between the germline ends. The length of the CDR3 is 15 residues. The CDR3 nucleotides read TGTGCCAGCAGTTCGCAGGGCACCGGCTACAATGAGCAGTTCTTC. Its translation is CASSSQGTGYNEQFF.